A selection of T cell receptor beta chains follows, all from one sample in a study of long-term antiretroviral therapy in people with HIV. Assay used: immunoSEQ multiplex PCR; TCRdb lists only in-frame clones, some missing. The data hold about 27,000 clones, with over 85% observed a single time. This specimen was unsorted PBMCs, taken 7.6 years after starting antiretroviral therapy. These receptors all stem from a woman between 35 and 50 years old with HIV. CDR3s include the opening cysteine and the closing phenylalanine or tryptophan. A D gene is named only where the DNA matches it firmly. Only part of the rows carry a size: once, few, many, or a class if the clone is expanded.

V gene	D gene	clone size	J gene	CDR3 DNA	CDR3 protein
TRBV9	NA	NA	TRBJ1-2	TGTGCCAGCAGCGCCGACAGGCGCTATGGCTACACCTTC	CASSADRRYGYTF
TRBV20-1	NA	NA	TRBJ2-7	TGCAGTGCAGAGGGGAGCCTCGAGCAGTACTTC	CSAEGSLEQYF
TRBV7-8	TRBD2	NA	TRBJ2-2	TGTGCCAGCAGACCCCAGGGAGGGTGGACCGGGGAGCTGTTTTTT	CASRPQGGWTGELFF
TRBV13	NA	NA	TRBJ1-2	TGTGCCAGCAGCTTAGGCCGGGGAAGAAACTATGGCTACACCTTC	CASSLGRGRNYGYTF
TRBV5-1	TRBD1	once	TRBJ1-2	TGCGCCAGCAGCCCCGGGACAGCCCGGACTAACTATGGCTACACCTTC	CASSPGTARTNYGYTF
TRBV19	NA	NA	TRBJ1-5	TGTGCCAGTAGTATTGAGCAGGGGCTGGATGGTCCAACCCAGCATTTT	CASSIEQGLDGPTQHF
TRBV7-9	TRBD1	NA	TRBJ1-2	TGTGCCAGCAGCTTAGCGGCAGGGGGCCATGGCTACACCTTC	CASSLAAGGHGYTF
TRBV30	NA	NA	TRBJ1-2	TGTGCCTGGAAGGCGTCAGTAAACTATGGCTACACCTTC	CAWKASVNYGYTF
TRBV5-1	NA	NA	TRBJ2-5	TGCGCCAGCAGCTTGGGGGGGAGCCGAGAAGAGACCCAGTACTTC	CASSLGGSREETQYF
TRBV19	NA	NA	TRBJ1-1	TGTGCCAGTAGTATAGTCTTCATGGGGCCCACGAACACTGAAGCTTTCTTT	CASSIVFMGPTNTEAFF
TRBV7-2	NA	NA	TRBJ2-5	TGTGCCAGCAGCCAGAGGGCAGGGGCCCAAGAGACCCAGTACTTC	CASSQRAGAQETQYF
TRBV5-5	NA	NA	TRBJ1-6	TGTGCCAGCAGCCTGCCGGGTGCGGCGAATAATTCACCCCTCCACTTT	CASSLPGAANNSPLHF
TRBV6-5	NA	NA	TRBJ1-4	TGTGCCAGCGGGTCAGAAAAACTGTTTTTT	CASGSEKLFF
TRBV15	NA	NA	TRBJ1-2	TGTGCCACCAGCAGAGATCCCCCGGGACTGAAAAGTTCTAACTATGGCTACACCTTC	CATSRDPPGLKSSNYGYTF
TRBV19	TRBD1	NA	TRBJ2-1	TGTGCCAGTAGTATCTTGGGACAGGGCCCGGGGTACAATGAGCAGTTCTTC	CASSILGQGPGYNEQFF
TRBV4-1	TRBD1	NA	TRBJ1-2	TGCGCCAGCAGCCAAGTCGGACAGGGGGCGAGCTATGGCTACACCTTC	CASSQVGQGASYGYTF
TRBV30	NA	NA	TRBJ2-2	TGTGCCTGGAAGGTAGCCGGGGAGCTGTTTTTT	CAWKVAGELFF
TRBV7-9	NA	NA	TRBJ1-1	TGTGCCAGCAGCAAAAAGGCGGAGAACACTGAAGCTTTCTTT	CASSKKAENTEAFF
TRBV29-1	TRBD1	NA	TRBJ1-5	TGCAGCGTTGAAGGGGGTCTGCGGACAGGTGGAAATCAGCCCCAGCATTTT	CSVEGGLRTGGNQPQHF
TRBV4-3	TRBD2	NA	TRBJ2-1	TGCGCCAGCAGCCAAGATCTCGGACTAGCGGGGAGGAGCTCCTACAATGAGCAGTTCTTC	CASSQDLGLAGRSSYNEQFF
TRBV11-3	NA	NA	TRBJ1-1	TGTGCCAGCAGCTTTGAAACCGGGACAGAAGCTTTCTTT	CASSFETGTEAFF
TRBV19	NA	NA	TRBJ1-5	TGTGCCAGTAGTAAACAAGGACTGCCGGGTCAGCCCCAGCATTTT	CASSKQGLPGQPQHF
TRBV7-2	NA	NA	TRBJ2-2	TGTGCCAGCAGCTCCAGGGTAGCGACCGGGGAGCTGTTTTTT	CASSSRVATGELFF
TRBV6-4	NA	NA	TRBJ1-4	TGTGCCAGCAGTGATCTTCAGGGGCTTTATCCCATTAATGAAAAACTGTTTTTT	CASSDLQGLYPINEKLFF
TRBV12-5	TRBD1	NA	TRBJ2-7	TGTGCTAGTGGTTTGGTTGTGACAGGGGGCATCGAGCAGTACTTC	CASGLVVTGGIEQYF
TRBV11-2	NA	NA	TRBJ2-2	TGTGCCAGCAGCCCCCCGGGATCTTACACCGGGGAGCTGTTTTTT	CASSPPGSYTGELFF
TRBV4-3	TRBD1	NA	TRBJ1-6	TGCGCCAGCAGCCAAGGACCAGGGGGTCTCAACTCCTATAATTCACCCCTCCACTTT	CASSQGPGGLNSYNSPLHF
TRBV7-2	NA	NA	TRBJ1-5	TGTGCCAGCAGCTTGACAGGCGATCAGCCCCAGCATTTT	CASSLTGDQPQHF
TRBV6-5	NA	NA	TRBJ2-5	TGTGCCAGCAGTTCCCAGATGCAAGAGACCCAGTACTTC	CASSSQMQETQYF
TRBV5-1	TRBD2	NA	TRBJ2-5	TGCGCCAGCAGCTCTCAGTGGGGACTACAAGAGACCCAGTACTTC	CASSSQWGLQETQYF
TRBV2	NA	NA	TRBJ2-7	TGTGCCAGCACCGCCCAGGGGTACGAGCAGTACTTC	CASTAQGYEQYF
TRBV28	TRBD1	NA	TRBJ1-4	TGTGCCAGCAGTGAAACCGGGACAGGGGGTGAAAAACTGTTTTTT	CASSETGTGGEKLFF
TRBV5-1	NA	NA	TRBJ1-3	TGCGCCAGCAGTTACCAGGACTCTGGAAACACCATATATTTT	CASSYQDSGNTIYF
TRBV2	NA	NA	TRBJ1-1	TGTGCCAGCAGGAACCAGGGGCTTGAAGCTTTCTTT	CASRNQGLEAFF
TRBV2	TRBD2	once	TRBJ2-7	TGTGCCAGCAGAAGGCGGGGGGCTAGCGGGAACCCTAGCTCCTACGAGCAGTACTTC	CASRRRGASGNPSSYEQYF
TRBV4-3	NA	NA	TRBJ2-1	TGCGCCAGCAGCCAAGATAGACAGGACTACAATGAGCAGTTCTTC	CASSQDRQDYNEQFF
TRBV5-1	NA	NA	TRBJ2-1	TGCGCCAGCAGCGTAACATCCTACAATGAGCAGTTCTTC	CASSVTSYNEQFF
TRBV5-6	NA	NA	TRBJ1-5	TGTGCCAGCAGCTCACTCCGGGACCGATACCGCCTCAATCAGCCCCAGCATTTT	CASSSLRDRYRLNQPQHF
TRBV5-6	TRBD1	few	TRBJ1-2	TGTGCCAGCAGCCCAGGGACAGGGAGAGACTATGGCTACACCTTC	CASSPGTGRDYGYTF
TRBV6-5	NA	NA	TRBJ1-1	TGTGCCAGCAGTTACTTGGGGAACACTGAAGCTTTCTTT	CASSYLGNTEAFF
TRBV5-4	TRBD1	NA	TRBJ2-7	TGTGCCAGCAGCTTACGGACAGGGGAACGGACCTACGAGCAGTACTTC	CASSLRTGERTYEQYF
TRBV6-5	NA	NA	TRBJ1-3	TGTGCCAGCAGTGGCGGGGCCAACTCTGGAAACACCATATATTTT	CASSGGANSGNTIYF
TRBV6-6	NA	NA	TRBJ1-1	TGTGCCACCGCCCCGGGGAACACTGAAGCTTTCTTT	CATAPGNTEAFF
TRBV5-4	NA	NA	TRBJ1-3	TGTGCCAGCAGCCAGACAGTGGGCGTCGGGTCTGGAAACACCATATATTTT	CASSQTVGVGSGNTIYF
TRBV6-6	TRBD1	NA	TRBJ1-2	TGTGCCAGCAGCCTAACGACAGGGGGCGGAGACTATGGCTACACCTTC	CASSLTTGGGDYGYTF
TRBV19	NA	NA	TRBJ1-2	TGTGCCAGTAGTCCGGGACAAGTCTATGGCTACACCTTC	CASSPGQVYGYTF
TRBV19	NA	NA	TRBJ1-2	TGTGCCAGTAGTATACAGGCCCTGGCTAACTATGGCTACACCTTC	CASSIQALANYGYTF
TRBV15	NA	NA	TRBJ1-1	TGTGCCACCAGCAGAAAAAGGACAGCTATGAACACTGAAGCTTTCTTT	CATSRKRTAMNTEAFF